This entry concerns a single T cell receptor (beta chain). As yet, its antigen is unknown. These data belong to a study of blood T cells in healthy people across ages. Study-level points and caveats: Strong correlation was found linking TCR beta diversity to naive T cell percentage.

Germline V gene data show CDR1 as MRHNA and CDR2 as SNTAGT. After removal of 7 bases from V and 0 bases from J, the junction contained 14 bases not matched to a gene. CDR3 length equals 17 residues. Through a sample-barcoded 5' primer and a J-beta primer mix, a second PCR was run for 7 to 11 cycles. From the 5' RACE reads, TCRdb called clonotypes with MiXCR, one entry per CDR3 protein. The data show over 1,500,000 distinct CDR3 sequences, around 50% seen once. With each sample, at least 6 micrograms of total RNA were extracted. The chain joins TRBV6-4 to TRBJ1-1; 7 bases agree with TRBD1. This receptor was taken from a middle-aged woman in good health. The specimen was blood. CDR3 residues: CASTHLRDRVMNTEAFF. In DNA, the CDR3 is TGTGCCAGCACCCATCTCCGGGACAGAGTGATGAACACTGAAGCTTTCTTT.